A single sample is the source of the 29 T cell receptor beta chains below, sequenced in a study of CXCR3-negative and CXCR3-positive naive CD8 T cells. Findings and limits, study-wide: CXCR3-positive naive cells carried more hydrophobic TRB CDR3s than CXCR3-negative naive cells did.

The antigens these receptors bind are not known. The libraries of TRB cDNA were constructed through 5' RACE using UMI labels. TCRdb re-called the 5' RACE reads; one entry per CDR3 protein, DNA not given. There are 130,000 to 150,000 distinct CDR3 sequences in the sample, with roughly 0.28% held by the top ten. Input material: naive CXCR3+ CD8+ T cells from blood. The subset was: CD45RO-CCR7+CD27+CD95- naive CD8+ T cells expressing CXCR3 (TNR3+). The receptor set was obtained from a human donor in good health. Some clones in this sample may be carry-over from other donors' samples.

The V call is TRBV11-2, the J call TRBJ2-7; without DNA, the TCRdb call of TRBD2 cannot be checked. CDR3 length: 14 amino acids. Germline CDR1 reads SGHAT; CDR2 reads FQNNGV. CDR3 sequence: CASSLEAGGGEQYF.

This chain uses TRBV5-6 with TRBJ2-7; absent DNA, TCRdb's TRBD1 call cannot be checked. The CDR3 runs 15 residues. Per the germline V gene, CDR1 is SGHDT and CDR2 is YYEEEE. CDR3 region: CASSIPGTGSGEQYF.

The chain couples TRBV7-2 to TRBJ2-2. This CDR3 is 15 amino acids long. The germline V gene encodes CDR1 SGHTA and CDR2 FQGNSA. CDR3 region: CASRFPIGNTGELFF. Variable domain in full (rest from reference TRBV7-2 and TRBJ2-2): GAGVSQSPSNKVTEKGKDVELRCDPISGHTALYWYRQSLGQGLEFLIYFQGNSAPDKSGLPSDRFSAERTGGSVSTLTIQRTQQEDSAVYLCASRFPIGNTGELFFGEGSRLTVL.

The V gene is TRBV11-3, the J gene TRBJ2-4. The CDR3 extends over 17 amino acids. Germline assignment: CDR1 SGHNT and CDR2 YENEEA. The CDR3 reads CASSARDLGVAKNIQYF.

The gene calls are TRBV20-1 and TRBJ2-7; TCRdb selects TRBD2, and the lack of DNA leaves this call unchecked. CDR1 DFQATT and CDR2 SNEGSKA come from the germline V gene (reference sequence). CDR3 length equals 14 residues. CDR3: CSARGLAGFYEQYF.

The chain uses TRBV20-1 and TRBJ1-2; the D call from TCRdb, TRBD1, cannot be confirmed without DNA. The CDR3 sequence is 16 residues long. Germline V gene lookup returns CDR1 DFQATT and CDR2 SNEGSKA (reference sequence). The CDR3 loop is CSARLPPGQGYYGYTF.

This chain joins TRBV4-2 and TRBJ2-7; TCRdb calls TRBD2, which cannot be checked without DNA. Germline CDR1 and CDR2: LGHNA and YNFKEQ. This CDR3 comprises 18 residues. CDR3 protein: CASSQEYGLAGSSYEQYF.

CDR3 protein: CSVEETTRPDYTF. The chain carries TRBV29-1 and TRBJ1-2. The CDR3 runs to 13 residues. Germline V gives CDR1 SQVTM, CDR2 ANQGSEA. The full variable domain, with the rest looked up from reference TRBV29-1 and TRBJ1-2, is SAVISQKPSRDICQRGTSLTIQCQVDSQVTMMFWYRQQPGQSLTLIATANQGSEATYESGFVIDKFPISRPNLTFSTLTVSNMSPEDSSIYLCSVEETTRPDYTFGSGTRLTVV.

The J gene is TRBJ2-7, the V gene TRBV25-1. Germline assignment: CDR1 MGHDK and CDR2 SYGVNS. The CDR3 is 13 amino acids. The CDR3 is CASSDGYSYEQYF.

V gene TRBV29-1 combines with J gene TRBJ1-1; the TCRdb D gene call, TRBD1, has no DNA to confirm it. This CDR3 spans 14 amino acids. Germline V CDR1 and CDR2: SQVTM, ANQGSEA. CDR3 protein: CSVESGGLNTEAFF.

The chain has TRBV29-1 and TRBJ1-1; the TCRdb call, TRBD1, lacks DNA for checking. The germline CDR1 and CDR2 sequences are SQVTM and ANQGSEA. The CDR3 has 13 residues. The CDR3 protein is CSVEGPGWAEAFF.

The CDR3: CASSSQGSYEQYF. The J gene is TRBJ2-7, the V gene TRBV5-6. Germline-derived CDR1 and CDR2 are SGHDT and YYEEEE. This CDR3 contains 13 residues.

The J gene is TRBJ2-5, the V gene TRBV5-6. The V gene's germline CDR1 is SGHDT and CDR2 YYEEEE. The CDR3 length is 13 residues. The CDR3 loop reads CASSFGRVGTQYF.

The V gene is TRBV29-1, the J gene TRBJ2-1; TCRdb reports TRBD1, a call that lacks DNA to check it against. Germline V gene sequence: CDR1 SQVTM, CDR2 ANQGSEA. The CDR3 loop spans 16 amino acids. CDR3 in amino acids: CSVEDVMGQNYNEQFF.

CDR3 amino acids: CASGSHLKALEQFF. This rearrangement joins TRBV12-5 to TRBJ2-1. The CDR3 consists of 14 residues. Per the germline V gene, CDR1 is LGHNT and CDR2 is FRNRAP.

The chain couples TRBV9 to TRBJ1-1; without DNA, the TCRdb call of TRBD1 cannot be checked. The CDR3 totals 14 residues. The V gene's germline CDR1 is SGDLS and CDR2 YYNGEE. Here the CDR3 reads CASSVQGGNTEAFF. Complete variable domain (other parts from reference TRBV9 and TRBJ1-1): DSGVTQTPKHLITATGQRVTLRCSPRSGDLSVYWYQQSLDQGLQFLIQYYNGEERAKGNILERFSAQQFPDLHSELNLSSLELGDSALYFCASSVQGGNTEAFFGQGTRLTVV.

This sequence joins TRBV5-1 and TRBJ1-1; TCRdb selects TRBD1, and the lack of DNA leaves this call unchecked. Germline V gene lookup returns CDR1 SGHRS and CDR2 YFSETQ. The CDR3 has 14 residues. This CDR3 reads CASSLQGRNTEAFF.

The rearrangement links TRBV29-1 to TRBJ1-1; no DNA is available, so the TRBD1 call from TCRdb remains unchecked. The CDR3 runs to 14 residues. Germline assignment: CDR1 SQVTM and CDR2 ANQGSEA. CDR3 protein: CSVDMGAMNTEAFF.

V gene TRBV20-1 combines with J gene TRBJ2-7; TCRdb lists TRBD1, though no DNA is available to test this call. This CDR3 has 15 amino acids. The germline CDR1 and CDR2 sequences are DFQATT and SNEGSKA (reference sequence). CDR3 sequence: CSAQIASGGVYEQYF.

The rearrangement uses TRBV12-3 or TRBV12-4 and TRBJ2-7; checking the TCRdb D call of TRBD2 is not possible without DNA. The CDR3 consists of 13 residues. CDR3 region: CASSLGPSGEQYF.

This rearrangement joins TRBV6-2 or TRBV6-3 to TRBJ2-7. The CDR3 length is 14 residues. Looked up from germline, CDR1 is MNHEY and CDR2 is SVGEGT. The CDR3 sequence: CASSYVSAAYEQYF.

The gene calls are TRBV5-1 and TRBJ2-7; checking the TCRdb D call of TRBD1 is not possible without DNA. In germline, CDR1 is SGHRS, CDR2 YFSETQ. There are 19 residues in the CDR3. CDR3 sequence: CASSSSQGPLTETTYEQYF.

V and J are TRBV27 and TRBJ2-5. Per the germline V gene, CDR1 is MNHEY and CDR2 is SMNVEV (reference sequence). The CDR3 covers 13 residues. CDR3: CASSLRYQETQYF.

The chain has TRBV28 and TRBJ2-2; there is no DNA to check the TCRdb D call of TRBD1. From germline, CDR1 is MDHEN and CDR2 SYDVKM. The CDR3 is made up of 14 amino acids. CDR3 residues: CASSLGTSVWELFF.

The V and J genes are TRBV28 and TRBJ2-7; the TCRdb call, TRBD1, lacks DNA for checking. The CDR3 is made up of 17 amino acids. Germline CDR1 is MDHEN and CDR2 is SYDVKM. This chain's CDR3 is CASSLGGDKVATYEQYF.

The V gene is TRBV4-3, the J gene TRBJ2-3. The germline CDR1 and CDR2 sequences are LGHNA and YSLEER. This CDR3 has 16 residues. The CDR3 region is CASSHTALWGTDTQYF.

This sequence joins TRBV2 and TRBJ2-3. Germline CDR1 reads SNHLY; CDR2 reads FYNNEI. The CDR3 covers 12 residues. CDR3 protein: CANYMTRDTQYF.

This sequence joins TRBV7-2 and TRBJ2-1; TCRdb's D call of TRBD2 is untestable without DNA. Germline CDR1 reads SGHTA; CDR2 reads FQGNSA. The CDR3 extends over 17 amino acids. This CDR3 reads CASSPPSGSPPDNEQFF.

The chain couples TRBV5-1 to TRBJ2-3; TCRdb calls TRBD2, which cannot be checked without DNA. CDR3 length equals 15 residues. The V gene's germline CDR1 is SGHRS and CDR2 YFSETQ. The chain's CDR3 is CASSLVGSLTDTQYF.